Shown below are 30 T cell receptor beta chains from a single sample sequenced in a study of radiation and T cells in renal cell carcinoma. The sample's time point: baseline pretreatment blood. The treatment is: 15 Gy SBRT to primary tumor, nephrectomy 4 weeks later. Profiled with immunoSEQ multiplex PCR; TCRdb holds only in-frame clones, not every one. The profile shows about 49,000 clones, roughly four fifths of them singletons. Sample: blood, taken from a patient whose treatment included radiotherapy and nephrectomy. All receptors derive from a woman aged 70-85 years with renal cell carcinoma.

The rearrangement joins TRBV5-6 to TRBJ2-7; the D gene is possibly TRBD2 (6 bases). Trimming pared 4 bases from V and 3 bases from J, leaving 23 bases between. The CDR3 sequence is 17 residues long. Germline V gene data show CDR1 as SGHDT and CDR2 as YYEEEE. The CDR3 region has the DNA TGTGCCAGCAGCCCTGGACGCTATTGGCGGAGGGACTACGAGCAGTACTTC. Translated: CASSPGRYWRRDYEQYF.

This clone has a single count. The gene calls are TRBV7-2 and TRBJ2-1, with 11 bases identical to TRBD2. This CDR3 region has 15 residues. V dropped 6 bases and J dropped 5; count of bases not matched to a gene: 6. The germline gives CDR1 SGHTA, CDR2 FQGNSA. CDR3 nucleotides: TGTGCCAGCAGATCCGGACTAGCGGGCCACAATGAGCAGTTCTTC. It encodes CASRSGLAGHNEQFF.

The gene calls are TRBV7-8 and TRBJ1-2; D perhaps matches TRBD1 (6 bases). Trimming took 4 bases from V and 8 from J, leaving 17 bases between them. The CDR3 has 14 amino acids. Germline CDR1 and CDR2: SGHVS and FQNEAQ. CDR3: CASSSGLQGQGYTF. CDR3 in DNA: TGTGCCAGCAGCTCGGGGTTACAGGGTCAGGGCTACACCTTC.

The chain couples TRBV4-1 to TRBJ1-2, with D unclear. With 1 base removed from V and 2 bases from J, the gap between germline ends came to 14 bases. The CDR3 is 16 amino acids. CDR1 and CDR2 (germline): MGHRA, YSYEKL. The chain's CDR3 is CASSQGTGFWNYGYTF. CDR3 nucleotide sequence: TGCGCCAGCAGCCAAGGAACGGGGTTTTGGAACTATGGCTACACCTTC.

This clone came up once. The chain uses TRBV10-1 and TRBJ1-1; 8 positions match TRBD1. The germline CDR1 and CDR2 sequences are WNHNN and SYGVQD (reference sequence). The CDR3 consists of 15 residues. V was clipped by 0 bases and J by 5 bases; unmatched bases: 5. CDR3 nucleotides: TGCGCCAGCAGTGAGTCTAGCCAGGGGGCTACTGAAGCTTTCTTT. It is translated as CASSESSQGATEAFF.

This sequence joins TRBV6-1 and TRBJ2-7; the D is unclear. Germline assignment: CDR1 MNHNS and CDR2 SASEGT. This CDR3 comprises 15 residues. The V end was cut by 6 bases, the J end by 3 bases, with 18 bases between. CDR3 in DNA: TGTGCCAGCAGCGTCGATCCCCAAGGCCTCTACGAGCAGTACTTC. Its translation is CASSVDPQGLYEQYF.

The gene calls are TRBV5-5 and TRBJ1-4; no clear D. The germline CDR1 and CDR2 sequences are SGHKS and YYEKEE (reference sequence). Trimming pared 2 bases from V and 0 bases from J, leaving 5 bases between. There are 14 residues in the CDR3. The CDR3 DNA is TGTGCCAGCAGCTTTGGGACAACTAATGAAAAACTGTTTTTT. Its translation is CASSFGTTNEKLFF. Complete variable domain (other parts from reference TRBV5-5 and TRBJ1-4): DAGVTQSPTHLIKTRGQQVTLRCSPISGHKSVSWYQQVLGQGPQFIFQYYEKEERGRGNFPDRFSARQFPNYSSELNVNALLLGDSALYLCASSFGTTNEKLFFGSGTQLSVL.

This clone was seen more than once but under ten times. V is TRBV5-1 and J is TRBJ1-1; no clear D. The CDR3 consists of 12 residues. V was clipped by 1 base and J by 3 bases, with 4 bases between them. CDR1 and CDR2 from the germline V gene are SGHRS and YFSETQ. The CDR3 coding sequence is TGCGCCAGCAGCTTGCGGGACACTGAAGCTTTCTTT. Its translation is CASSLRDTEAFF.

The chain employs TRBV18 and TRBJ2-3; D is ambiguous. The CDR3 sequence is 16 residues long. Trimming cost V 2 bases and J 3 bases, with 15 bases left between them. Per germline, CDR1 KGHSH and CDR2 LQKENI. CDR3 residues: CASSPRNSDGTDTQYF. DNA of the CDR3: TGTGCCAGCTCACCAAGGAACAGTGACGGAACAGATACGCAGTATTTT.

This clone has more than one count but fewer than ten. V gene TRBV20-1 combines with J gene TRBJ2-5, with D uncertain. The CDR3 is 11 amino acids. Germline V CDR1 and CDR2: DFQATT, SNEGSKA (reference sequence). Trimming took 0 bases from V and 6 from J, leaving 5 bases between them. The CDR3 loop reads CSARDIQTQYF. CDR3 nucleotides: TGCAGTGCTAGAGATATACAGACCCAGTACTTC.

The chain recombines TRBV9 with TRBJ2-1, with TRBD2 matching 13 bases. Germline CDR1 reads SGDLS; CDR2 reads YYNGEE. The ends lost 0 bases at V and 0 bases at J; junction bases unmatched: 18. The CDR3 is 23 amino acids. The CDR3 DNA reads as TGTGCCAGCAGCGTAGCTTCCCCCTCCGGGACTAGCGGGACCTGGAGCTCCTACAATGAGCAGTTCTTC. Translation gives CASSVASPSGTSGTWSSYNEQFF.

The CDR3 spells CASSVVAGGQGIGNEQFF. The CDR3 region has the DNA TGTGCCAGCAGCGTAGTAGCAGGGGGACAGGGAATAGGAAATGAGCAGTTCTTC. V usage is TRBV9 and J usage is TRBJ2-1; 9 positions agree with TRBD1. The V gene end was trimmed by 0 bases and the J gene end by 7 bases; junction bases not matched to a gene: 14. In germline, CDR1 is SGDLS, CDR2 YYNGEE. This CDR3 is 18 amino acids long.

This clone appeared once. The genes are TRBV29-1 and TRBJ2-5; 9 bases fit TRBD2. The germline V gene has CDR1 SQVTM and CDR2 ANQGSEA. J lost 3 bases, V lost 1 base, and 0 bases had no gene match. The CDR3 runs to 13 residues. The CDR3 nucleotides are TGCAGCGTTGAAGCTAGCGGGAAAGAGACCCAGTACTTC. Its protein product is CSVEASGKETQYF.

The chain is built from TRBV15 and TRBJ1-2; possibly TRBD1 for D (6 bases). CDR1 and CDR2 (germline): LNHNV, YYDKDF (reference sequence). V was trimmed by 8 bases and J by 8 bases, leaving 15 bases between them. This CDR3 is 12 amino acids long. This CDR3 reads CATSRGGAGYTF. CDR3 nucleotide sequence: TGTGCCACCTCCCGGGGGGGGGCCGGCTACACCTTC.

The chain couples TRBV10-3 to TRBJ2-7; weak D call: TRBD1 (6 bases). The CDR3 has 15 residues. Germline V CDR1 and CDR2: ENHRY, SYGVKD. V lost 3 bases and J 0 bases, leaving 12 bases between the germline ends. The DNA of the CDR3 is TGTGCCATCAGTGATAGCGACAGGTCCTCCTACGAGCAGTACTTC. Translation gives CAISDSDRSSYEQYF.

The rearrangement links TRBV27 to TRBJ1-6; tentative D call: TRBD1 (6 bases). Germline CDR1 MNHEY, CDR2 SMNVEV (reference sequence). This CDR3 has 15 amino acids. Trimming shortened V by 0 bases and J by 6 bases, and 9 bases separated the two germline ends. CDR3 in amino acids: CASSLSVRGNSPLHF. Here the CDR3 DNA reads TGTGCCAGCAGTTTATCAGTCAGGGGTAATTCACCCCTCCACTTT.

The chain uses TRBV10-2 and TRBJ2-1, with D tentatively TRBD2 (6 bases). V gave up 2 bases and J gave up 9 bases, with 17 bases separating them. CDR3 size: 15 residues. The germline CDR1 and CDR2 sequences are WSHSY and SAAADI. The CDR3 spells CASSEGGGRSGEQFF. The CDR3 DNA follows: TGCGCCAGCAGTGAGGGTGGGGGGAGGTCGGGTGAGCAGTTCTTC.

The V call is TRBV6-5, the J call TRBJ2-7, with 8 bases matching TRBD1. The V segment lost 7 bases and the J segment 0 bases; nucleotides outside the gene matches: 5. Germline CDR1 is MNHEY and CDR2 is SVGAGI. The CDR3 covers 14 residues. The CDR3 nucleotides read TGTGCCAGCAAAGGGGGACAGGACTCCTACGAGCAGTACTTC. This sequence encodes CASKGGQDSYEQYF.

The chain employs TRBV6-5 and TRBJ2-4; D gene uncertain. The CDR3 has 13 residues. Germline CDR1 MNHEY, CDR2 SVGAGI. V dropped 6 bases and J dropped 0 bases, with 6 bases sitting between them. CDR3 sequence (DNA): TGTGCCAGCAGGCTACTAGCCAAAAACATTCAGTACTTC. Encoded protein: CASRLLAKNIQYF.

This rearrangement joins TRBV7-2 to TRBJ1-1; no reliable D call. CDR1 is SGHTA, CDR2 FQGNSA, per germline. Trimming removed 0 bases at V and 3 bases at J, with 8 bases between. There are 14 residues in the CDR3. The CDR3 DNA reads as TGTGCCAGCAGCTTAGCGTTTGGCGACACTGAAGCTTTCTTT. Its translation: CASSLAFGDTEAFF.

The chain has TRBV2 and TRBJ2-1; 8 nucleotides align to TRBD2. Germline-derived CDR1 and CDR2 are SNHLY and FYNNEI. This CDR3 has 15 residues. The junction had 8 bases not matched to a gene; V was cut back by 6 bases and J by 4 bases. The CDR3 loop reads CASSVAGGEYNEQFF. The CDR3 coding sequence is TGTGCCAGCAGCGTCGCGGGGGGAGAATACAATGAGCAGTTCTTC.

CDR3 amino acids: CAWSPSFWDTDTQYF. The CDR3 nucleotides read TGTGCCTGGAGCCCTAGTTTTTGGGACACAGATACGCAGTATTTT. The chain combines TRBV30 with TRBJ2-3; D is uncertain. CDR1 is GTSNPN and CDR2 is SVGIG in the germline V gene (reference sequence). Trimming shortened V by 3 bases and J by 2 bases, and 15 bases separated the two germline ends. The CDR3 has 15 residues.

The gene calls are TRBV7-9 and TRBJ2-7, with D tentatively TRBD1 or TRBD2 (5 bases each). The CDR3 totals 14 residues. Germline V gene data show CDR1 as SEHNR and CDR2 as FQNEAQ (reference sequence). Between the trimmed V and J ends, which lost 5 bases and 2 bases, there was a span of 13 bases. This CDR3 is CASSPTGATYEQYF. CDR3 nucleotide sequence: TGTGCCAGCAGCCCCACCGGGGCCACCTACGAGCAGTACTTC.

The chain uses TRBV5-1 and TRBJ1-1; D remains ambiguous. This CDR3 is 14 amino acids long. V was pared by 2 bases and J by 1 base, with 9 bases between. Per the germline V gene, CDR1 is SGHRS and CDR2 is YFSETQ. The CDR3 nucleotides are TGCGCCAGCAGCTTCGATGGGGAGAACACTGAAGCTTTCTTT. Its protein product is CASSFDGENTEAFF.

V gene TRBV2 combines with J gene TRBJ1-5, with a possible D match to TRBD1 (5 bases). Between the trimmed V and J ends, which lost 7 bases and 5 bases, there was a span of 12 bases. Germline-derived CDR1 and CDR2 are SNHLY and FYNNEI. This CDR3 spans 13 amino acids. The CDR3 loop reads CASNQGPYQPQHF. The CDR3 DNA sequence: TGTGCCAGCAACCAGGGACCTTATCAGCCCCAGCATTTT.

This sequence joins TRBV7-8 and TRBJ2-2; 9 nucleotides align to TRBD1. CDR1 and CDR2 (germline): SGHVS, FQNEAQ. This CDR3 has 15 residues. With V trimmed by 2 bases and J by 5 bases, 3 bases remained unmatched. CDR3 DNA: TGTGCCAGCAGCTTACGCGGACAGGGGACCGGGGAGCTGTTTTTT. This gives the protein CASSLRGQGTGELFF.

The chain uses TRBV5-6 and TRBJ1-6; D call uncertain. V lost 4 bases and J lost 7, with 12 bases in between. This CDR3 is built from 14 residues. In germline, CDR1 is SGHDT, CDR2 YYEEEE. The CDR3 is CASSPGAVNSPLHF. The CDR3 DNA reads TGTGCCAGCAGCCCGGGAGCGGTGAATTCACCCCTCCACTTT.

This chain connects TRBV6-4 to TRBJ2-5, with D possibly being TRBD1 or TRBD2 (5 bases each). CDR1 MRHNA and CDR2 SNTAGT come from the germline V gene. The ends were cut back, 0 bases at V and 5 bases at J, with 16 bases in the middle. There are 16 residues in the CDR3. As DNA, the CDR3 is TGTGCCAGCAGTGACTCTCCCCCGGGGCCTGGGGAGACCCAGTACTTC. Amino acids: CASSDSPPGPGETQYF.

The chain employs TRBV5-1 and TRBJ1-2; 7 bases are shared with TRBD1. Germline trimming cut 4 bases from V and 2 bases from J; bases unmatched to any gene: 5. CDR3 length equals 14 residues. Germline loops: CDR1 SGHRS, CDR2 YFSETQ. Written as DNA, the CDR3 is TGCGCCAGCAGCCCGGGGGACAGAAACTATGGCTACACCTTC. It is translated as CASSPGDRNYGYTF.

Only a few counts were recorded for this clone. The chain combines TRBV4-2 with TRBJ2-7, with D possibly matching TRBD2 (7 bases). The CDR3 contains 14 residues. Trimming shortened V by 1 base and J by 6 bases, and 13 bases separated the two germline ends. Germline V gene lookup returns CDR1 LGHNA and CDR2 YNFKEQ. The CDR3 reads CASSQVAGEGEQYF. CDR3 in DNA: TGTGCCAGCAGCCAAGTGGCAGGGGAGGGCGAGCAGTACTTC.